This section outlines one T cell receptor beta chain sequence together with its context. What it binds is unknown. After removal of 0 bases from V and 6 bases from J, the junction contained 9 bases not matched to a gene. CDR1 MGHRA and CDR2 YSYEKL come from the germline V gene. The CDR3 sequence is 17 residues long. The sample is drawn from a study of lymphopenia after photon versus proton radiotherapy. Study-wide results and limits: Post-nadir TCR diversity decline inversely tracked overall survival among those who died. Under photons, naive T cells and diversity fell while effector/memory populations rose. After lymphocyte nadir, photon-treated repertoires showed oligoclonal expansion, especially CD8+ Temra.

Measured with immunoSEQ multiplex PCR; TCRdb has only the in-frame clones, and not every one. The sample consists of tens of thousands of clones, under 95% of them appearing once. The receptor comes from a middle-aged woman with cholangiocarcinoma. The chain carries TRBV4-1 and TRBJ2-3; 10 bases map to TRBD2. Specimen: peripheral blood, collected from a patient treated with photon-based radiotherapy. This chain's CDR3 is CASSQEGTSGAGDTQYF. The CDR3 DNA follows: TGCGCCAGCAGCCAAGAAGGCACTAGCGGGGCCGGCGATACGCAGTATTTT.